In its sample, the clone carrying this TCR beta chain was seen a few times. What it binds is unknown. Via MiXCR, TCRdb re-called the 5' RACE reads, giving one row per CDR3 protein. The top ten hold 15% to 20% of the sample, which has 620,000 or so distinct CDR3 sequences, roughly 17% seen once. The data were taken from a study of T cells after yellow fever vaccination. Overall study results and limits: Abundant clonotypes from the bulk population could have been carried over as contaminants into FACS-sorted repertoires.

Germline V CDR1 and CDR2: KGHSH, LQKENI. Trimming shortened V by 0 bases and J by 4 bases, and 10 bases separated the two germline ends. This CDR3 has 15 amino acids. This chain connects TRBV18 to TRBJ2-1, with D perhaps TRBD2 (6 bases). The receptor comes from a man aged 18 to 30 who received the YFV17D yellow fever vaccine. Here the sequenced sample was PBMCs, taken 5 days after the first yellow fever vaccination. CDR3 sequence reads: CASSPPSGVYNEQFF. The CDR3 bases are TGTGCCAGCTCACCACCTAGCGGAGTTTACAATGAGCAGTTCTTC. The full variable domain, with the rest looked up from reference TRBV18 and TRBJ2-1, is NAGVMQNPRHLVRRRGQEARLRCSPMKGHSHVYWYRQLPEEGLKFMVYLQKENIIDESGMPKERFSAEFPKEGPSILRIQQVVRGDSAAYFCASSPPSGVYNEQFFGPGTRLTVL.